This passage covers 10 T cell receptor beta chains from one sample sequenced in a study of sequential checkpoint blockade in melanoma. Sequencing used immunoSEQ multiplex PCR; TCRdb keeps in-frame clones, though not all of them. This sample has about 25,000 clones, with roughly 80% found just once. This sample's treatment: randomized to nivolumab then ipilimumab (arm A) or the reverse (arm B). This specimen was CD8+ T cells sorted from blood (inferred from file names), taken from a patient given nivolumab and ipilimumab in sequence. These TCRs come from a human donor with melanoma.

CDR3 bases: TGTGCCAGCAGTGACGGGACTAGCGGGGTTAATGAGCAGTTCTTC. It is translated as CASSDGTSGVNEQFF. The chain carries TRBV6-4 and TRBJ2-1, with TRBD2 matching 13 bases. Germline CDR1 MRHNA, CDR2 SNTAGT. Trimming at V came to 2 bases and at J to 7 bases, leaving 2 bases not matched to a gene. The CDR3 runs 15 residues.

Sample share makes this clone medium-sized. The gene calls are TRBV6-6 and TRBJ1-4; possibly TRBD1 for D (5 bases). The CDR3 has 16 residues. CDR1 and CDR2 from the germline V gene are MNHNY and SVGAGI (reference sequence). V dropped 6 bases and J dropped 2 bases, with 16 bases sitting between them. CDR3 region: CASSGPSRGTNEKLFF. CDR3 coding DNA: TGTGCCAGCAGCGGGCCAAGTAGGGGCACTAATGAAAAACTGTTTTTT.

This clone appeared a single time. CDR3 protein: CASSFGGGSYNEQFF. In nucleotides, the CDR3 is TGTGCCAGCAGCTTCGGAGGAGGCTCCTACAATGAGCAGTTCTTC. The chain uses TRBV11-2 and TRBJ2-1, with D perhaps TRBD2 (5 bases). V lost 3 bases to trimming and J lost 0 bases, with 9 bases between them. CDR1 and CDR2 from the germline V gene are SGHAT and FQNNGV. The CDR3 covers 15 residues. Combining the CDR3 with reference TRBV11-2 and TRBJ2-1 gives the whole variable domain EAGVAQSPRYKIIEKRQSVAFWCNPISGHATLYWYQQILGQGPKLLIQFQNNGVVDDSQLPKDRFSAERLKGVDSTLKIQPAKLEDSAVYLCASSFGGGSYNEQFFGPGTRLTVL.

The CDR3 protein is CASSEGWTGDLYEQYF. Written as DNA, the CDR3 is TGCGCCAGCAGTGAAGGCTGGACAGGGGACCTCTACGAGCAGTACTTC. This chain uses TRBV10-2 with TRBJ2-7, with 9 bases matching TRBD1. V shed 3 bases and J 3 bases; nucleotides not matched to a gene: 9. The CDR3 runs to 16 residues. Looked up from germline, CDR1 is WSHSY and CDR2 is SAAADI.

The chain joins TRBV6-1 to TRBJ1-5; 8 bases align to TRBD1. V lost 5 bases to trimming and J lost 5 bases; unmatched junction nucleotides: 2. The CDR3 loop spans 13 amino acids. Per the germline V gene, CDR1 is MNHNS and CDR2 is SASEGT. The CDR3 reads CASSPGGYQPQHF. The CDR3 bases are TGTGCCAGCAGTCCAGGGGGCTATCAGCCCCAGCATTTT.

This clone has more than one count but fewer than ten. This sequence joins TRBV10-2 and TRBJ1-2; 7 positions match TRBD1. From germline, CDR1 is WSHSY and CDR2 SAAADI. The CDR3 covers 14 residues. With 6 bases clipped from V and 1 base from J, the junction kept 5 bases outside the gene matches. Here the CDR3 reads CASSQGQLNYGYTF. The CDR3 DNA sequence: TGCGCCAGCAGCCAGGGACAGCTTAACTATGGCTACACCTTC.

As to this clone: The sample has other DNA sequences that encode this CDR3 too. The CDR3 DNA reads as TGTGCCAGCAGTTTGGGCACCGCCTACGAGCAGTACTTC. This codes for CASSLGTAYEQYF. This sequence joins TRBV27 and TRBJ2-7, with D unclear. The germline V and J ends were trimmed by 3 bases and 2 bases, with 8 bases remaining between them. This CDR3 spans 13 amino acids. Germline V gives CDR1 MNHEY, CDR2 SMNVEV (reference sequence).

This clone came up a few times. This chain uses TRBV13 with TRBJ2-7, with D perhaps TRBD2 (5 bases). CDR1 and CDR2 (germline): PRHDT, FYEKMQ (reference sequence). The V end was cut by 4 bases, the J end by 6 bases, with 19 bases between. CDR3 size: 15 residues. The CDR3, as DNA: TGTGCCAGCAGCTCGCGGGCTCTTGGCGGCGTCGAGCAGTACTTC. Protein sequence: CASSSRALGGVEQYF.

The V and J genes are TRBV11-1 and TRBJ1-2; D might be TRBD1 (5 bases). CDR1 and CDR2 (germline): SGHAT, FQDESV (reference sequence). The CDR3 runs to 14 residues. Trimming left V 2 bases short and J 4 bases short, with 11 bases between. CDR3 nucleotides: TGTGCCAGCAGCTTAAGGGGAGGACGCTATGGCTACACCTTC. This sequence encodes CASSLRGGRYGYTF.

The chain carries TRBV27 and TRBJ2-2; a weak D match, TRBD1 (5 bases). The germline V gene has CDR1 MNHEY and CDR2 SMNVEV (reference sequence). Trimming took off 5 bases at V and 6 bases at J, with 13 bases between the two ends. There are 14 residues in the CDR3. In nucleotides, the CDR3 is TGTGCCAGCAGTCCCCAACAGGAACCCGGGGAGCTGTTTTTT. Its protein is CASSPQQEPGELFF.